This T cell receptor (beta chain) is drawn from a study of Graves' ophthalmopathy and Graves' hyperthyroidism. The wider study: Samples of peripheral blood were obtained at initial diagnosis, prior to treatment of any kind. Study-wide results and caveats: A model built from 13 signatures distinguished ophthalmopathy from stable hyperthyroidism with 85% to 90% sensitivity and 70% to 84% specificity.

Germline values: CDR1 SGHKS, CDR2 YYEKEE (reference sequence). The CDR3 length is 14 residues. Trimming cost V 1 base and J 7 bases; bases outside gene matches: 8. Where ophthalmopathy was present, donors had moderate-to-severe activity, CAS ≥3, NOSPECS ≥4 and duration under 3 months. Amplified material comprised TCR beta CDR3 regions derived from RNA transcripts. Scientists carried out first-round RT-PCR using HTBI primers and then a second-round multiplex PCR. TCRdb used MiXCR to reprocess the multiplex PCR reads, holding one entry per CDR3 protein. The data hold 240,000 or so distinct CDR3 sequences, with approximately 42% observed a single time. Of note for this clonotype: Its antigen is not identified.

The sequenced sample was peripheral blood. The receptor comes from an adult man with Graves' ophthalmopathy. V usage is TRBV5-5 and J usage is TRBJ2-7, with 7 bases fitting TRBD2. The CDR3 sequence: CASSLTLVGGEQYF. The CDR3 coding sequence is TGTGCCAGCAGCTTGACCCTAGTGGGAGGGGAGCAGTACTTC. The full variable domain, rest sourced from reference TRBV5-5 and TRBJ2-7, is DAGVTQSPTHLIKTRGQQVTLRCSPISGHKSVSWYQQVLGQGPQFIFQYYEKEERGRGNFPDRFSARQFPNYSSELNVNALLLGDSALYLCASSLTLVGGEQYFGPGTRLTVT.